The source of this T cell receptor (beta chain) is a study of CD8+CD57+ T cells in acquired aplastic anemia. The germline V gene encodes CDR1 SGHAT and CDR2 FQNNGV. This CDR3 contains 15 residues. V was clipped by 0 bases and J by 5 bases, with 13 bases between them. Whoever was chosen for sequencing had shown CD8+CD57+ cell expansion by flow cytometry. TCR beta VDJ and CDR3 profiling used genomic DNA as template. TCRdb re-derived calls from the reads in MiXCR, one entry per CDR3 protein. The sample lists approximately 220,000 distinct CDR3 sequences, about half occurring once. This clonotype was recorded at least ten times.

Sequenced sample: sorted CD4+, CD8+, or CD8+CD57+ T cells (not recorded which) from PBMCs. The genes are TRBV11-2 and TRBJ1-1; D remains unclear. This TCR was sampled from a human donor with aplastic anemia. CDR3 protein: CASSLEGIGPTEAFF. The DNA for the CDR3 is TGTGCCAGCAGCTTAGAAGGGATAGGGCCGACTGAAGCTTTCTTT.